This record looks at one T cell receptor (beta chain) sequence and its context. The antigen remains undetermined. Germline V gives CDR1 MGHRA, CDR2 YSYEKL. With 0 bases clipped from V and 3 bases from J, the junction kept 12 bases outside the gene matches. The CDR3 is 19 amino acids. The entry originates in a study of Ad26.COV2.S vaccination and SARS-CoV-2 variants. Study overall: The authors gave Ad26.COV2.S intramuscularly, either once or twice 56 days apart.

General study points: The authors reported substantial breadth in spike-specific CD8+ and CD4+ T cell responses after vaccination.

Clones were read by immunoSEQ multiplex PCR, and TCRdb kept only the in-frame ones, dropping some. The profile shows about 350,000 clones, more than 85% of them singletons. Treatment here: some 20 received Ad26.COV2.S at low or high dose, single or two shots; about 5 received placebo; per-sample allocation not given. Material that was analyzed had been drawn on day 63 after the first vaccine or placebo injection. Sequenced here: peripheral blood, sampled in a trial of Ad26.COV2.S vaccine versus placebo. The source is a person between 18 and 65 years old who received the Ad26.COV2.S COVID-19 vaccine or a placebo. This chain links TRBV4-1 with TRBJ2-3, with 10 nucleotides matching TRBD1. CDR3 region: CASSQETLGQGDRTDTQYF. DNA of the CDR3: TGCGCCAGCAGCCAAGAGACCCTTGGACAGGGGGATCGTACAGATACGCAGTATTTT.